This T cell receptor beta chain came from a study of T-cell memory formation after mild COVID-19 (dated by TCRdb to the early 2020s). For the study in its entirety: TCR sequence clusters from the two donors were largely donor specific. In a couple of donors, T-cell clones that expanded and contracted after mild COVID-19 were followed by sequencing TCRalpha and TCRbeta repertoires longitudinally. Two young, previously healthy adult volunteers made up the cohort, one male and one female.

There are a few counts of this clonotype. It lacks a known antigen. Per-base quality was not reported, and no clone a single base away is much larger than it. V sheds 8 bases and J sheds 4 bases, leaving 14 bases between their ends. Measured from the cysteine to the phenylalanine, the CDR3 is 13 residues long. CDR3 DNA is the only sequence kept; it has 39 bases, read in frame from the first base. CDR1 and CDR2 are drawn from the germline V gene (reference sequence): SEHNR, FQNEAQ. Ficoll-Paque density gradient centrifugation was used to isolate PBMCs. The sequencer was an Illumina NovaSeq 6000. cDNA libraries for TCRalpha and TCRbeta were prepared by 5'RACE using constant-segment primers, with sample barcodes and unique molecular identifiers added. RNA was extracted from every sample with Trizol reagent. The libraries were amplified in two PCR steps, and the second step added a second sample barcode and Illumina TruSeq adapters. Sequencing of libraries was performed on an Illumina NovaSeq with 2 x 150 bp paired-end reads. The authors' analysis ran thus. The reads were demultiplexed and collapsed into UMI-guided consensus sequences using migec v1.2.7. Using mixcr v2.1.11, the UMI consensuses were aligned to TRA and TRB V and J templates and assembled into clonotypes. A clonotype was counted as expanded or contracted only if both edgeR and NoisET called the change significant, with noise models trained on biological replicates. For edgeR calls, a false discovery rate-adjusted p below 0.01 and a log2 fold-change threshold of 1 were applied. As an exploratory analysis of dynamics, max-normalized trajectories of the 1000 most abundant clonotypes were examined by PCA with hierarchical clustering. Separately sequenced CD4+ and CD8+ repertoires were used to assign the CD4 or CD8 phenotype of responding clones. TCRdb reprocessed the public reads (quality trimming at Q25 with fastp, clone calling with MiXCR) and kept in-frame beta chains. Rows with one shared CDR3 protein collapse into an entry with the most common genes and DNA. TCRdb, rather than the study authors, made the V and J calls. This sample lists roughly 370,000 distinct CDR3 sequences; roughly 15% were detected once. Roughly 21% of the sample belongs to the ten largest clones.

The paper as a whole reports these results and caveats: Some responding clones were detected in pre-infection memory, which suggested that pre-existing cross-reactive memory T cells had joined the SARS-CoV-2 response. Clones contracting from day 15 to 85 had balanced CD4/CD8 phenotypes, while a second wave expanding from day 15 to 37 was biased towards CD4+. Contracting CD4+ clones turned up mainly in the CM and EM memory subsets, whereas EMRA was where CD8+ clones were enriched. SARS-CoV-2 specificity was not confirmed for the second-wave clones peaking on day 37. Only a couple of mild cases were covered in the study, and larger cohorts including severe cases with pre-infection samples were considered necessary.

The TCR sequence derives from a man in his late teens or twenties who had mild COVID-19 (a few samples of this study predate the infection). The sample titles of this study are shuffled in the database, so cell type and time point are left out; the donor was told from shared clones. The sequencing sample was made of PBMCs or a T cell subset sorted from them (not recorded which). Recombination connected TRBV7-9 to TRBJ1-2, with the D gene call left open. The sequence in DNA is TGTGCCAGCCACCCTTCTTGGGGCTATGGCTACACCTTC. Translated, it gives CASHPSWGYGYTF. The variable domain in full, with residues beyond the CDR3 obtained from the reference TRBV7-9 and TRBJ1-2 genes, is DTGVSQNPRHKITKRGQNVTFRCDPISEHNRLYWYRQTLGQGPEFLTYFQNEAQLEKSRLLSDRFSAERPKGSFSTLEIQRTEQGDSAMYLCASHPSWGYGYTFGSGTRLTVV.